This T cell receptor beta chain stems from a study of CD8 T cells in ankylosing spondylitis. General study results and limits: Matched ankylosing spondylitis synovial fluid reportedly showed significant enrichment of disease-linked clones. Disease-associated clonotypes exhibited CD8+ identity and were relatively infrequent in peripheral blood. Several highly homologous variants formed a TCR beta motif that appeared characteristic of ankylosing spondylitis blood. Earlier literature documents some of the motif variants in reactive arthritis synovial fluid and blood.

The germline V gene encodes CDR1 LNHDA and CDR2 SQIVND (reference sequence). Trimming left V 7 bases short and J 0 bases short, with 15 bases between. The CDR3 is made up of 15 amino acids. As to this clonotype: Its antigen remains unknown.

By quantitative 5'-RACE with molecular barcodes, the TCR beta libraries were made. TCRdb recomputed calls from the 5' RACE reads with MiXCR, one row per CDR3 protein. This table has roughly 400,000 distinct CDR3 sequences, under 25% appearing once. This chain connects TRBV19 to TRBJ1-1; D remains ambiguous. Sequencing used blood, either unsorted or a sorted T cell fraction (not recorded which). The source is a male donor with ankylosing spondylitis. This CDR3 is CASKVTPGVNTEAFF. CDR3 sequence (DNA): TGTGCCAGTAAAGTTACGCCTGGGGTGAACACTGAAGCTTTCTTT.